This T cell receptor (beta chain) derives from a study of CD8 T cells in Susac syndrome. Whole-study findings and limits: Regarding the TCR sequencing and HLA analysis, the study admitted that a relatively small number of individuals were involved.

Sequencing of TCR beta was performed on blood CD8+ and CD4+ T cells. Negative isolation yielded CD4+ and CD8+ T cells, and FACS enriched TEMRA cells. cDNA came from roughly 0.53 to 1 ug RNA primed by random hexamers. An immunoSEQ multiplex PCR generated amplified TCR beta CDR3 products spanning 54 Vbeta and 13 Jbeta. TCRdb re-analysed the immunoSEQ multiplex PCR reads in MiXCR, keeping a single row per CDR3 protein. The sample records approximately 180,000 distinct CDR3 sequences, about 94% being singletons. As regards this clonotype: Its target is unknown.

This CDR3 region has 12 residues. Trimming took off 4 bases at V and 1 base at J, with 5 bases between the two ends. Per the germline V gene, CDR1 is MNHEY and CDR2 is SMNVEV (reference sequence). The clonotype was recovered from a human donor with multiple sclerosis. The J gene is TRBJ2-7, the V gene TRBV27; no clear D gene. The source material was CD4+ T cells from PBMCs. The CDR3 DNA sequence: TGTGCCAGCAGTTCCCCTTCCTACGAGCAGTACTTC. Its protein product is CASSSPSYEQYF.